These T cell receptor beta chains were read from a single sample in a study of T cell repertoires in cytomegalovirus infection. TCRdb fed the reads into MiXCR, producing one record per CDR3 protein. This sample has a few hundred thousand distinct CDR3 sequences, with roughly 15% found just once. The sequencing input was PBMCs. Receptor source: a human donor in good health (CMV status not recorded). Some clones in this sample may be carry-over from other donors' samples. Both conserved end residues are part of each CDR3. The D gene is left open where the match is weak. Size is omitted from some rows. Given values are once, few, many or a class for expanded clones.

abundance,d_gene,j_gene,v_gene,CDR3nt,CDR3aa
-,TRBD1,TRBJ2-3,TRBV28,TGTGCCAGCAGTTCCACGGACAGGCGGCTGAGGACAGATACGCAGTATTTT,CASSSTDRRLRTDTQYF
-,TRBD2,TRBJ2-1,TRBV9,TGTGCCAGCAGCGAGCCCGGGAGGGATGAGCAGTTCTTC,CASSEPGRDEQFF
-,TRBD1,TRBJ2-1,TRBV18,TGTGCCAGCTCACCGGACAGGGCCTACAATGAGCAGTTCTTC,CASSPDRAYNEQFF
-,-,TRBJ1-1,TRBV7-8,TGTGCCAGCAGCTTAGCGCCGGGGGGGTACACTGAAGCTTTCTTT,CASSLAPGGYTEAFF
-,TRBD2,TRBJ2-1,TRBV12-3/TRBV12-4,TGTGCCAGCAGTTTAGCTAGCGGGACACACAATGAGCAGTTCTTC,CASSLASGTHNEQFF
few,-,TRBJ2-5,TRBV15,TGTGCCACCAGCAGAGGACGGGAGTGGGGGGAGACCCAGTACTTC,CATSRGREWGETQYF
few,TRBD2,TRBJ2-7,TRBV7-3,TGTGCCAGCAGCTTAAGCGGGAGCAGCAACGAGCAGTACTTC,CASSLSGSSNEQYF
many,-,TRBJ2-7,TRBV6-1,TGTGCCAGCAGTCCGGGCATCTACGAGCAGTACTTC,CASSPGIYEQYF
many,-,TRBJ2-7,TRBV27,TGTGCCAGCAGTTTAGAGCCGGGCTCCTACGAGCAGTACTTC,CASSLEPGSYEQYF
few,TRBD1,TRBJ2-6,TRBV20-1,TGCAGTGCCAACTGGGACAGGCATCTCTCTGGGGCCAACGTCCTGACTTTC,CSANWDRHLSGANVLTF
many,TRBD1,TRBJ1-5,TRBV6-1,TGTGCCAGCAGTGAATTGGGACAGGGTGGACAGCCCCAGCATTTT,CASSELGQGGQPQHF
many,-,TRBJ2-7,TRBV7-9,TGTGCCAGCAGCTCCGGGACCAGCGGTCTTGGCGAGCAGTACTTC,CASSSGTSGLGEQYF
-,-,TRBJ1-6,TRBV5-1,TGCGCCAGCAGCTTACAGGGAATTTATAATTCACCCCTCCACTTT,CASSLQGIYNSPLHF
-,-,TRBJ2-1,TRBV20-1,TGCAGTGCTACCTCCCTGGAGGGGATGTATGAGCAGTTCTTC,CSATSLEGMYEQFF
many,TRBD2,TRBJ2-3,TRBV11-2,TGTGCCAGCAGCTCCCCCCTAGCGGGAGGCCCCACAGATACGCAGTATTTT,CASSSPLAGGPTDTQYF
many,-,TRBJ1-2,TRBV29-1,TGCAGCGTGGACGAGTGGGGTAACTATGGCTACACCTTC,CSVDEWGNYGYTF
-,TRBD1,TRBJ1-5,TRBV20-1,TGCAGTGCTAGAGGGGCCAAGGGGGCGATCCCCATAGGTGATCAGCCCCAGCATTTT,CSARGAKGAIPIGDQPQHF
-,-,TRBJ2-1,TRBV29-1,TGCAGCGCTGGGACCCTCCTCGGGGGAGAGCAGTTCTTC,CSAGTLLGGEQFF
-,-,TRBJ2-1,TRBV5-1,TGCGCCAGCAGCTTGGGGACGGTCCAGGGCGACAATGAGCAGTTCTTC,CASSLGTVQGDNEQFF
many,-,TRBJ1-2,TRBV7-6,TGTGCCAGCAGCCCGGGAGGAGTTTTAGCTAACTATGGCTACACCTTC,CASSPGGVLANYGYTF
many,TRBD1,TRBJ2-1,TRBV7-2,TGTGCCAGCAGCCTGGGACAGGGGGCGGGCAATGAGCAGTTCTTC,CASSLGQGAGNEQFF
-,TRBD1,TRBJ2-2,TRBV6-2/TRBV6-3,TGTGCCAGCAGTGACAGGGGGCACACCGGGGAGCTGTTTTTT,CASSDRGHTGELFF
many,TRBD1,TRBJ1-6,TRBV12-3/TRBV12-4,TGTGCCAGCAGTTCCAGGGGGCGAGATTCACCCCTCCACTTT,CASSSRGRDSPLHF
many,-,TRBJ1-3,TRBV6-1,TGTGCCAGCGGGACCAAAGCTAACACCATATATTTT,CASGTKANTIYF
few,-,TRBJ1-5,TRBV28,TGTGCCAGCAGTTTATGGACAGATAGCAATCAGCCCCAGCATTTT,CASSLWTDSNQPQHF
-,-,TRBJ1-5,TRBV19,TGTGCCAGTATCCGGGACACCCGGGGGCCCCAGCATTTT,CASIRDTRGPQHF
many,TRBD2,TRBJ2-7,TRBV6-5,TGTGCCAGCAGCGAGGGAGGGATCTCCTACGAGCAGTACTTC,CASSEGGISYEQYF
many,TRBD2,TRBJ2-1,TRBV28,TGTGCCAGCAGTTCACGCCGGGGGGTACAGTTCTTC,CASSSRRGVQFF
many,-,TRBJ2-2,TRBV29-1,TGCAGCGTTGAGGGACGGAACAGGGAGGAGGGCACCGGGGAGCTGTTTTTT,CSVEGRNREEGTGELFF
many,-,TRBJ1-1,TRBV6-2/TRBV6-3,TGTGCCAGCAGTTACTCCTTTAGGGCAAACACTGAAGCTTTCTTT,CASSYSFRANTEAFF
many,-,TRBJ2-2,TRBV7-9,TGTGCCAGCCCTCCGGGGTCGAACACCGGGGAGCTGTTTTTT,CASPPGSNTGELFF
few,TRBD2,TRBJ2-7,TRBV28,TGTGCCACGGGGGGGGGCAACCCATTTGAGCAGTACTTC,CATGGGNPFEQYF
many,TRBD1,TRBJ1-2,TRBV7-3,TGTGCCAGCAGCTTAGGACAGGGGTTGGGCTACACCTTC,CASSLGQGLGYTF
-,-,TRBJ2-7,TRBV29-1,TGCAGCGCCCAGCGGTCAGAAGCCTACGAGCAGTACTTC,CSAQRSEAYEQYF
many,-,TRBJ2-7,TRBV7-3,TGTGCCAGCAGATTAGAGGTGAACGAGCAGTACTTC,CASRLEVNEQYF
few,-,TRBJ2-3,TRBV6-6,TGTGCCAGCGGAACAGGGGCGGGGGGGCAGTATTTT,CASGTGAGGQYF
many,-,TRBJ1-1,TRBV29-1,TGCAGCGTTGTCGGGGGTAGGGGTTACACTGAAGCTTTCTTT,CSVVGGRGYTEAFF
many,TRBD1,TRBJ2-7,TRBV28,TGTGCCAGCAGCTGGGACAGGGGGTATTACGAGCAGTACTTC,CASSWDRGYYEQYF
-,TRBD2,TRBJ2-7,TRBV2,TGTGCCAGCAGTGAAGTGGGGGGGAGCTACGAGCAGTACTTC,CASSEVGGSYEQYF
many,TRBD1,TRBJ2-7,TRBV7-2,TGTGCCAGCAGCTTAGGTTGGACAGGGGGCGTTTACGAGCAGTACTTC,CASSLGWTGGVYEQYF
-,TRBD1,TRBJ1-4,TRBV20-1,TGCAGTGCTAGAGATTACCTGGACAGGAGCGCAACTAATGAAAAACTGTTTTTT,CSARDYLDRSATNEKLFF
many,-,TRBJ2-2,TRBV7-6,TGTGCCAGCAGCTTTATGGTCGGGGGTTCCGGGGAGCTGTTTTTT,CASSFMVGGSGELFF
many,TRBD1,TRBJ2-7,TRBV12-3/TRBV12-4,TGTGCCAGCAGGCTGGGACAGGTCTCCTACGAGCAGTACTTC,CASRLGQVSYEQYF
many,TRBD2,TRBJ2-7,TRBV7-2,TGTGCCAGCATCTTGGGGGACTACAGTAACGAGCAGTACTTC,CASILGDYSNEQYF
many,-,TRBJ2-7,TRBV4-1,TGCGCCAGCAGCCAAAGCGGAGCCTCCTACGAGCAGTACTTC,CASSQSGASYEQYF
-,-,TRBJ1-2,TRBV6-5,TGTGCCAGCAGATTGACGGGAGTAAACTATGGCTACACCTTC,CASRLTGVNYGYTF